This T cell receptor beta chain stems from a study of blood T cells in healthy people across ages. The study's findings and limits: It was the long-lived donors that had more naive CD4+ cells and higher diversity than aged donors. Donor CMV status, an unknown factor, possibly confounded changes in expanded clonotypes.

Then a second PCR, running about 6 to 11 cycles, was carried out with a sample-barcoded 5' primer and a J-beta primer mix. TCRdb reprocessed the 5' RACE reads with MiXCR, giving one entry per CDR3 protein. The sample consists of some 1.4 million distinct CDR3 sequences, 42% of them appearing once. For this clonotype: Its specificity is not known.

V lost 2 bases to trimming and J lost 4 bases; unmatched junction nucleotides: 10. This CDR3 spans 17 amino acids. Germline V gene sequence: CDR1 MNHNY, CDR2 SVGAGI (reference sequence). The sequence derives from a young woman in good health. Input material: blood. V usage is TRBV6-6 and J usage is TRBJ2-3; 9 positions match TRBD2. The CDR3 loop reads CASSYKPQRGAADTQYF. The CDR3 DNA reads TGTGCCAGCAGTTACAAGCCCCAGCGGGGGGCGGCAGATACGCAGTATTTT.